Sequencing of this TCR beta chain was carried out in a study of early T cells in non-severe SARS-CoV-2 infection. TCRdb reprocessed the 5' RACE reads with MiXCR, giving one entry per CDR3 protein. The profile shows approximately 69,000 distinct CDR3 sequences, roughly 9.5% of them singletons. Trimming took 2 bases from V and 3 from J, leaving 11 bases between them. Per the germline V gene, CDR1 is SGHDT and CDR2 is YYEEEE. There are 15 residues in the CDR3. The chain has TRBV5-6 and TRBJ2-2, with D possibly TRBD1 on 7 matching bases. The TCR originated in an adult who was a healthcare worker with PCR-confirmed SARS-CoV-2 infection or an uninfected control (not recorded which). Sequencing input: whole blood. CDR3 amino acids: CASSFRGAYTGELFF. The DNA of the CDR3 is TGTGCCAGCAGCTTCAGGGGGGCATACACCGGGGAGCTGTTTTTT. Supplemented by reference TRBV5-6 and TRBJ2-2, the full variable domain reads DAGVTQSPTHLIKTRGQQVTLRCSPKSGHDTVSWYQQALGQGPQFIFQYYEEEERQRGNFPDRFSGHQFPNYSSELNVNALLLGDSALYLCASSFRGAYTGELFFGEGSRLTVL.